A single sample is the source of the 26 T cell receptor beta chains below, sequenced in a study of blood T cells in healthy people across ages (dated by TCRdb to between 2014 and 2016). The library was built by means of 5' RACE. The sequencing machine was an Illumina HiSeq 2500. The second PCR ran for roughly 7 to 11 cycles and used a J-beta primer mix along with a sample-barcoded 5' primer. TCRdb reworked the public reads: Q25 trimming with fastp, MiXCR clone assembly, productive beta chains retained. Each CDR3 protein appears once, grouped with its most common genes and DNA. Present in this sample are 1.6 million or so distinct CDR3 sequences, about 35% of which were seen just once. The ten largest clones add up to over 9% of the sample. The material sequenced was blood. These receptors were taken from a woman aged 30 to 39 in good health.

This chain connects TRBV5-5 to TRBJ2-3; perhaps TRBD2 as D (6 bases). The CDR3 consists of 15 residues. CDR1 SGHKS and CDR2 YYEKEE come from the germline V gene (reference sequence). Trimming cost V 0 bases and J 5 bases, with 13 bases left between them. CDR3 in amino acids: CASSLELAPRDTQYF. For the CDR3, the DNA is TGTGCCAGCAGCTTGGAGCTAGCGCCTCGAGATACGCAGTATTTT.

This sequence joins TRBV7-2 and TRBJ2-5; 9 nucleotides line up with TRBD2. Gene TRBJ2-7 matches the end of the DNA better, so the J call may be wrong. The germline V gene encodes CDR1 SGHTA and CDR2 FQGNSA. The CDR3 runs 16 residues. CDR3 nucleotides: TGTGCCAGCAGCTTAGATGCGGGGGGGTCCAGCTACGAGCAGTACTTC. Its protein product is CASSLDAGGSSYEQYF.

The V call is TRBV20-1, the J call TRBJ1-6; D remains ambiguous. The CDR3 is 15 residues long. Trimming removed 4 bases at V and 0 bases at J, with 10 bases between. The V gene's germline CDR1 is DFQATT and CDR2 SNEGSKA (reference sequence). DNA for the CDR3: TGCAGTGCTAAATGGGCTAGCTCCTATAATTCACCCCTCCACTTT. Encoded protein: CSAKWASSYNSPLHF.

This chain links TRBV20-1 with TRBJ1-2; 8 bases fit TRBD1. The CDR3 is 14 residues long. Germline V gene data show CDR1 as DFQATT and CDR2 as SNEGSKA (reference sequence). The V and J ends lost 6 bases and 2 bases, in that order; junction bases with no gene match: 8. CDR3 loop: CSAQSTGVNYGYTF. The CDR3 bases are TGCAGTGCCCAATCGACAGGGGTAAACTATGGCTACACCTTC.

The sample holds a few counts of this clonotype. The rearrangement uses TRBV7-9 and TRBJ2-1, with D unresolved. CDR3 size: 14 residues. The V gene lost 5 bases and the J gene lost 4 bases, with 12 bases spanning the gap. From germline, CDR1 is SEHNR and CDR2 FQNEAQ (reference sequence). This CDR3 is CASSTKTRYNEQFF. CDR3 in DNA: TGTGCCAGCAGCACAAAGACCAGATACAATGAGCAGTTCTTC.

This clonotype has just a few counts. The chain joins TRBV12-3 or TRBV12-4 to TRBJ2-1, with no clear D. The CDR3 has 13 amino acids. V was pared by 2 bases and J by 8 bases, with 10 bases between. This CDR3 reads CASSLRQLYEQFF. CDR3 in DNA: TGTGCCAGCAGTTTACGCCAGCTTTATGAGCAGTTCTTC.

This sequence joins TRBV29-1 and TRBJ2-7; D ambiguous. The CDR3 has 16 amino acids. Germline V gives CDR1 SQVTM, CDR2 ANQGSEA. Trimming shortened V by 4 bases and J by 6 bases, and 25 bases separated the two germline ends. DNA for the CDR3: TGCAGCGTTGTCCCCGACGTTTCCCCTACCCTCGGCGAGCAGTACTTC. It is translated as CSVVPDVSPTLGEQYF.

The rearrangement joins TRBV7-8 to TRBJ1-2; no firm D call. CDR3 size: 15 residues. CDR1 is SGHVS, CDR2 FQNEAQ, per germline. V shed 1 base and J shed 8 bases, with 17 bases lying between them. CDR3 sequence (DNA): TGTGCCAGCAGCTTAGATCCGACCCCGTGGTCCGGCTACACCTTC. It translates to CASSLDPTPWSGYTF.

The genes are TRBV5-1 and TRBJ2-2, with D uncertain. The germline CDR1 and CDR2 sequences are SGHRS and YFSETQ. The CDR3 has 13 residues. V was clipped by 7 bases and J by 0 bases, with 7 bases between them. The CDR3 sequence is CASGPANTGELFF. CDR3 nucleotide sequence: TGCGCCAGCGGTCCAGCGAACACCGGGGAGCTGTTTTTT.

The CDR3 region has the DNA TGTGCCACCAGCAGAGGTCTAGCGGGACCGGGCACGGCCCAGTACTTC. Its translation is CATSRGLAGPGTAQYF. The gene calls are TRBV15 and TRBJ2-5, with 9 nucleotides matching TRBD2. This CDR3 has 16 residues. Looked up from germline, CDR1 is LNHNV and CDR2 is YYDKDF (reference sequence). J lost 9 bases, V lost 1 base, and 12 bases had no gene match.

V usage is TRBV13 and J usage is TRBJ2-3, with D perhaps TRBD1 (6 bases). The CDR3 is made up of 15 amino acids. Trimming cost V 0 bases and J 8 bases, with 15 bases left between them. CDR1 is PRHDT, CDR2 FYEKMQ, per germline (reference sequence). The CDR3 region is CASSLGQDRRGTQYF. The CDR3, as DNA: TGTGCCAGCAGCTTAGGACAGGACAGAAGGGGTACGCAGTATTTT.

This clonotype was seen more than once but under ten times. This chain links TRBV27 with TRBJ2-1; the D is unclear. The CDR3 length is 16 residues. From germline, CDR1 is MNHEY and CDR2 SMNVEV (reference sequence). V was clipped by 2 bases and J by 0 bases, with 11 bases between them. Written as DNA, the CDR3 is TGTGCCAGCAGTTTACAAGGATCTAGCTCCTACAATGAGCAGTTCTTC. Encoded protein: CASSLQGSSSYNEQFF.

CDR3 DNA sequence: TGTGCCAGCGGTTTAGGTCAGCCAGTCACCTATGGCTACACCTTC. This gives the protein CASGLGQPVTYGYTF. This chain links TRBV7-2 with TRBJ1-2; D gene uncertain. Germline CDR1 and CDR2: SGHTA and FQGNSA. There are 15 residues in the CDR3. Trimming cost V 8 bases and J 4 bases, with 20 bases left between them.

This clonotype occurred once. V is TRBV28 and J is TRBJ2-7; 7 bases line up with TRBD2. Losses at the gene ends were 7 bases for V and 2 bases for J; bases not matched to a gene: 11. CDR1 MDHEN and CDR2 SYDVKM come from the germline V gene. CDR3 length: 15 amino acids. In nucleotides, the CDR3 is TGTGCCAGCAACGGGCGCGGGAGTTTCACCTACGAGCAGTACTTC. Translation: CASNGRGSFTYEQYF. The full variable domain, in which reference TRBV28 and TRBJ2-7 provide the parts outside the CDR3, is DVKVTQSSRYLVKRTGEKVFLECVQDMDHENMFWYRQDPGLGLRLIYFSYDVKMKEKGDIPEGYSVSREKKERFSLILESASTNQTSMYLCASNGRGSFTYEQYFGPGTRLTVT.

The rearrangement uses TRBV20-1 and TRBJ2-4; weak D call: TRBD1 (5 bases). The J call could be wrong; TRBJ2-7 is a better fit for the DNA end. This CDR3 contains 12 residues. From germline, CDR1 is DFQATT and CDR2 SNEGSKA (reference sequence). CDR3 sequence (DNA): TGCAGTGCTAGGAGGACAAGTAACGAGCAGTACTTC. It translates to CSARRTSNEQYF.

This clonotype appeared a single time. The rearrangement uses TRBV27 and TRBJ2-4, with no clear D. There are 15 residues in the CDR3. Germline V gives CDR1 MNHEY, CDR2 SMNVEV (reference sequence). Trimming removed 6 bases from V and 0 bases from J, with 12 bases in between. In nucleotides, the CDR3 is TGTGCCAGCAGGTCACAACAGATAGCCAAAAACATTCAGTACTTC. It yields the protein CASRSQQIAKNIQYF.

V gene TRBV9 combines with J gene TRBJ2-1; 10 bases map to TRBD2. V trimming: 4 bases; J trimming: 0 bases; junction bases outside the gene matches: 7. CDR1 SGDLS and CDR2 YYNGEE come from the germline V gene. The CDR3 consists of 17 residues. CDR3 residues: CASSISGGNPSYNEQFF. The CDR3 bases are TGTGCCAGCAGCATTAGCGGGGGGAACCCCTCCTACAATGAGCAGTTCTTC.

This chain uses TRBV28 with TRBJ2-1, with D possibly being TRBD1 (6 bases). Trimming shortened V by 4 bases and J by 2 bases, and 15 bases separated the two germline ends. The CDR3 totals 16 residues. Germline CDR1 MDHEN, CDR2 SYDVKM. As DNA, the CDR3 is TGTGCCAGCAGTTCTCAGGGGTTGGGAGCCTACAATGAGCAGTTCTTC. Its translation is CASSSQGLGAYNEQFF.

This clonotype was counted a single time. The CDR3 protein is CSVPGQGGYEQYF. In nucleotides, the CDR3 is TGCAGCGTCCCGGGACAGGGAGGCTACGAGCAGTACTTC. The V gene is TRBV29-1, the J gene TRBJ2-7, with 9 positions matching TRBD1. Germline V gene data show CDR1 as SQVTM and CDR2 as ANQGSEA. There are 13 residues in the CDR3. J gave up 3 bases and V 6 bases, and 6 bases lay outside the gene matches.

V is TRBV11-3 and J is TRBJ2-7, with no clear D. The J call may be wrong; the DNA end is better matched by TRBJ2-5. The CDR3 totals 15 residues. Germline CDR1 SGHNT, CDR2 YENEEA. The CDR3 loop reads CASSLGKPRGETQYF. The CDR3 region has the DNA TGTGCCAGCAGCTTAGGGAAACCCCGTGGGGAGACCCAGTACTTC.

This rearrangement joins TRBV30 to TRBJ2-3, with 7 bases that match TRBD2. V gave up 3 bases and J gave up 0 bases; unmatched junction bases: 12. The V gene's germline CDR1 is GTSNPN and CDR2 SVGIG (reference sequence). The CDR3 extends over 17 amino acids. The CDR3 DNA is TGTGCCTGGAGCCTTCTAGCGGAGGGCCATAGCACAGATACGCAGTATTTT. It encodes CAWSLLAEGHSTDTQYF.

The V and J genes are TRBV3-1 and TRBJ2-3, with D unclear. Trimming stripped 3 bases from V and 0 bases from J, with 7 bases between. Germline values: CDR1 LGHDT, CDR2 YNNKEL (reference sequence). The CDR3 spans 14 residues. The CDR3 is CASSHPRSTDTQYF. The DNA of the CDR3 is TGTGCCAGCAGCCACCCGAGGAGCACAGATACGCAGTATTTT.

The chain recombines TRBV11-2 with TRBJ1-2; D may be TRBD1 (6 bases). The germline V and J ends were trimmed by 2 bases and 2 bases, with 18 bases remaining between them. Germline CDR1 reads SGHAT; CDR2 reads FQNNGV. The CDR3 spans 17 residues. As DNA, the CDR3 is TGTGCCAGCAGCTTACCCCGAGGGGGGGGGCCGAACTATGGCTACACCTTC. It is translated as CASSLPRGGGPNYGYTF.

This clonotype has just a few counts. A much more abundant neighbour one base away suggests this may be a read error. V is TRBV3-1 and J is TRBJ1-2, with a weak D call TRBD1 (5 bases). Trimming shortened V by 4 bases and J by 4 bases, and 10 bases separated the two germline ends. This CDR3 has 13 residues. Germline loops: CDR1 LGHDT, CDR2 YNNKEL (reference sequence). The CDR3 DNA sequence: TGTGCCAGCAGCCGGGGGGGAGGCTATGGCTACACCTTC. Translation gives CASSRGGGYGYTF.

This clonotype was picked up a small number of times. The chain has TRBV13 and TRBJ2-3, with 9 nucleotides matching TRBD2. The V and J ends lost 2 bases and 3 bases, in that order; junction bases with no gene match: 9. Germline lookup yields CDR1 PRHDT and CDR2 FYEKMQ (reference sequence). CDR3 length: 17 residues. The DNA for the CDR3 is TGTGCCAGCAGCTTAAGGAGCGGGAGGCCCGGAACAGATACGCAGTATTTT. Encoded protein: CASSLRSGRPGTDTQYF. Full variable domain (missing parts from reference TRBV13 and TRBJ2-3): AAGVIQSPRHLIKEKRETATLKCYPIPRHDTVYWYQQGPGQDPQFLISFYEKMQSDKGSIPDRFSAQQFSDYHSELNMSSLELGDSALYFCASSLRSGRPGTDTQYFGPGTRLTVL.

V is TRBV19 and J is TRBJ2-5; the match to TRBD2 covers 7 bases. Germline lookup yields CDR1 LNHDA and CDR2 SQIVND (reference sequence). The length of the CDR3 is 15 residues. The V gene end was trimmed by 11 bases and the J gene end by 6 bases; junction bases not matched to a gene: 18. The CDR3 reads CACSLPGLPRKTQYF. CDR3 nucleotide sequence: TGTGCCTGCTCCCTCCCGGGACTACCGAGGAAGACCCAGTACTTC.